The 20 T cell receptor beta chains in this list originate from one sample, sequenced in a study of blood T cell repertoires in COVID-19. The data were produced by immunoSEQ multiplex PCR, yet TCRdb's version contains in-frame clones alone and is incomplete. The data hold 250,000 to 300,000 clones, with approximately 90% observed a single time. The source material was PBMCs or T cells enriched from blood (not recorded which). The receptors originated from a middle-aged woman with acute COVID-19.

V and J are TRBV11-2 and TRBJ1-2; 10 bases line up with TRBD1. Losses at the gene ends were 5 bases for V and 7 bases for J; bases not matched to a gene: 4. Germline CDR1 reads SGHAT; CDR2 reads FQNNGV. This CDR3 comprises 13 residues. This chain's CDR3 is CASSKGQGTGYTF. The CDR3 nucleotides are TGTGCCAGCAGCAAGGGACAGGGGACTGGCTACACCTTC.

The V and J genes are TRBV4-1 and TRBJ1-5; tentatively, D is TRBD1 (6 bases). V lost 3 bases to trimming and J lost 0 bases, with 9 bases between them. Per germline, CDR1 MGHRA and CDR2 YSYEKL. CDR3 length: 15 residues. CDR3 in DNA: TGCGCCAGCAGCCAGGGGGCGATTAGCAATCAGCCCCAGCATTTT. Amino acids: CASSQGAISNQPQHF.

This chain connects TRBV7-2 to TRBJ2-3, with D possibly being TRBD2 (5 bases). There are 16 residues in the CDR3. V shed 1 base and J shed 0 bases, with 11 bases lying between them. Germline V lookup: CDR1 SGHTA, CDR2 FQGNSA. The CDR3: CASSLGLDLSTDTQYF. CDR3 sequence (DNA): TGTGCCAGCAGCTTAGGGTTGGACTTAAGCACAGATACGCAGTATTTT. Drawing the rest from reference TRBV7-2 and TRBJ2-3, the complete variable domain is GAGVSQSPSNKVTEKGKDVELRCDPISGHTALYWYRQSLGQGLEFLIYFQGNSAPDKSGLPSDRFSAERTGGSVSTLTIQRTQQEDSAVYLCASSLGLDLSTDTQYFGPGTRLTVL.

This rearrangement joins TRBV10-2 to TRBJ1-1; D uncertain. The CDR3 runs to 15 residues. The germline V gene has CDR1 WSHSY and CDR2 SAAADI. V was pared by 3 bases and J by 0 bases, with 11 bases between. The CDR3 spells CASSEKYSMNTEAFF. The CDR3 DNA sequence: TGCGCCAGCAGTGAAAAGTACTCCATGAACACTGAAGCTTTCTTT.

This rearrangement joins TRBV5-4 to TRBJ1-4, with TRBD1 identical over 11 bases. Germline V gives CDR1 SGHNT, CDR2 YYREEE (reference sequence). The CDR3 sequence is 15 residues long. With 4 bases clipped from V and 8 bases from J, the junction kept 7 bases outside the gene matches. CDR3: CASSVGTGGGEKLFF. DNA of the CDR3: TGTGCCAGCAGCGTCGGGACAGGGGGAGGCGAAAAACTGTTTTTT.

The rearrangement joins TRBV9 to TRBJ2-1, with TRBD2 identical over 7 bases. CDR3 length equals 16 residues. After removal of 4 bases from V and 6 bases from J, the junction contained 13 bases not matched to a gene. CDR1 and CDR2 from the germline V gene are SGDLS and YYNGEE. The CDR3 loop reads CASSPRLAGNTNEQFF. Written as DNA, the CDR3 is TGTGCCAGCAGCCCCCGACTAGCCGGGAACACCAATGAGCAGTTCTTC.

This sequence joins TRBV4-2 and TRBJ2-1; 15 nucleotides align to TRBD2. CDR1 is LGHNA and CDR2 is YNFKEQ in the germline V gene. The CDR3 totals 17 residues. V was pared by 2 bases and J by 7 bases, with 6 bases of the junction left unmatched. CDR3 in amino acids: CASSQYGLAGGRNEQFF. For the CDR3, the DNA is TGTGCCAGCAGCCAATACGGACTAGCGGGAGGGCGTAATGAGCAGTTCTTC.

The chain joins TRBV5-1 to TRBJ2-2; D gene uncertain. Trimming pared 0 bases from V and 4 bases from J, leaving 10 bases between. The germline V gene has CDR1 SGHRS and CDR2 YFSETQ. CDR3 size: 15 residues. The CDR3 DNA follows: TGCGCCAGCAGCTTGGCCGAGGTTGTCACCGGGGAGCTGTTTTTT. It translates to CASSLAEVVTGELFF.

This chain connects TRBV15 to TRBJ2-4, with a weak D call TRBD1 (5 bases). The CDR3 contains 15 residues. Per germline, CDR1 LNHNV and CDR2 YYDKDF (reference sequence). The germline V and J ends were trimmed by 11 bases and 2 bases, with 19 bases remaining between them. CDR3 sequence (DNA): TGTGCCGCGAACGGCATACAGGCCCCCAAAAACATTCAGTACTTC. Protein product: CAANGIQAPKNIQYF.

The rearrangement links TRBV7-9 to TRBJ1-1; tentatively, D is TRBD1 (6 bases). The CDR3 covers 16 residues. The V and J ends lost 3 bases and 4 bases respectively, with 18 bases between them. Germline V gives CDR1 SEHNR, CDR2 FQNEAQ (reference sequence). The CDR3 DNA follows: TGTGCCAGCAGCTTTTCCCCACAGGGATTCGGCACTGAAGCTTTCTTT. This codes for CASSFSPQGFGTEAFF.

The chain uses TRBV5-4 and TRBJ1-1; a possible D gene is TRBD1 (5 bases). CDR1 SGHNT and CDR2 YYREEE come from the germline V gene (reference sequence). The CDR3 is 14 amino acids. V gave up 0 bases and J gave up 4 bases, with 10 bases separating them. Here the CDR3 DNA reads TGTGCCAGCAGCTTGGCGGGGGTGGGCACTGAAGCTTTCTTT. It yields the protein CASSLAGVGTEAFF.

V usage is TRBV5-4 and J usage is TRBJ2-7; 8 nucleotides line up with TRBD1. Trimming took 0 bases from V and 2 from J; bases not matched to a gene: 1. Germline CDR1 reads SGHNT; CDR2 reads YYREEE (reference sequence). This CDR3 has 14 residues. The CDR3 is CASSLGTGTYEQYF. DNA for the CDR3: TGTGCCAGCAGCTTGGGGACAGGGACCTACGAGCAGTACTTC.

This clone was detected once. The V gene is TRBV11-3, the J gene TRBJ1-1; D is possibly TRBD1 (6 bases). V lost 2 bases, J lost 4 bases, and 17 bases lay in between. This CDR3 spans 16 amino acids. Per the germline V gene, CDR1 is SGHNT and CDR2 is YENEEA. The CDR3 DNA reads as TGTGCCAGCAGCTTATTCGGTGGCGGGGGCTCCACTGAAGCTTTCTTT. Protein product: CASSLFGGGGSTEAFF.

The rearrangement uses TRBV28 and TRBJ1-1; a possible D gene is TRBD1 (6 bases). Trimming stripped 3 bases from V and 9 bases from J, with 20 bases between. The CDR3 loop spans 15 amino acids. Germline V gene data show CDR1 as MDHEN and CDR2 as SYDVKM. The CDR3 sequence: CASSLSAGERGQAFF. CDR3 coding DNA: TGTGCCAGCAGTTTGTCAGCAGGGGAGAGGGGTCAAGCTTTCTTT.

The chain's CDR3 is CASSRPGTGDYGYTF. The CDR3 DNA reads TGTGCCAGCAGTCGTCCCGGGACAGGGGACTATGGCTACACCTTC. The rearrangement uses TRBV2 and TRBJ1-2; TRBD1 agrees at 10 bases. From germline, CDR1 is SNHLY and CDR2 FYNNEI. J gave up 3 bases and V 5 bases, and 6 bases lay outside the gene matches. The CDR3 has 15 amino acids.

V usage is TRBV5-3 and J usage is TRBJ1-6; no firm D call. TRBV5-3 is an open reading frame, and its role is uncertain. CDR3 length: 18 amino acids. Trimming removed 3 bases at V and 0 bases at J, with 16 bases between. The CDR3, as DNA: TGTGCCAGAAGCTCCCCCCTACAGTATTGCTCCTATAATTCACCCCTCCACTTT. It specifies CARSSPLQYCSYNSPLHF.

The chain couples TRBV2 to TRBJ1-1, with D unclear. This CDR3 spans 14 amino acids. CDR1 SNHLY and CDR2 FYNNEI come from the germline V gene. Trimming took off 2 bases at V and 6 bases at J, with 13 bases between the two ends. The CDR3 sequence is CASSESGRSPEAFF. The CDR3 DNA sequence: TGTGCCAGCAGTGAATCGGGTCGGTCGCCTGAAGCTTTCTTT.

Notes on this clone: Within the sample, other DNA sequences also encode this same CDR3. The DNA for the CDR3 is TGTGCCAGCAGCTCACCGGACAGGGGGAACTATGGCTACACCTTC. The encoded protein is CASSSPDRGNYGYTF. V gene TRBV7-2 combines with J gene TRBJ1-2, with 10 nucleotides matching TRBD1. The germline gives CDR1 SGHTA, CDR2 FQGNSA. The junction had 4 bases not matched to a gene; V was cut back by 4 bases and J by 2 bases. The CDR3 loop spans 15 amino acids.

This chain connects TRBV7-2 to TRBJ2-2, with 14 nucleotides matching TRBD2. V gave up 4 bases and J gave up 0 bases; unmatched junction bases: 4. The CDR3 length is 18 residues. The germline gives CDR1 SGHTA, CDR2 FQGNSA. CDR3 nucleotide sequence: TGTGCCAGCAGCTCCGGGACTAGCGGGGGATCGAACACCGGGGAGCTGTTTTTT. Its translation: CASSSGTSGGSNTGELFF.

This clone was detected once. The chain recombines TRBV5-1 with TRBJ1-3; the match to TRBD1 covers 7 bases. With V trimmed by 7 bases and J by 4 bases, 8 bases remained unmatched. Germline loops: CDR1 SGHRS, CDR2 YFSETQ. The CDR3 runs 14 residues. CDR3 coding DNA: TGCGCCAGCTCCCTAGGGGGCCTAGGAAACACCATATATTTT. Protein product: CASSLGGLGNTIYF.